These 28 T cell receptor beta chains came from one sample sequenced in a study of PD-1 blockade in classical Hodgkin lymphoma. All patients experienced relapse after autologous stem cell transplantation, and brentuximab vedotin exposure was variable. Measured with immunoSEQ multiplex PCR; TCRdb has only the in-frame clones, and not every one. Of 100,000 to 120,000 clones in the sample, 89% were seen once. The sequencing here drew on peripheral blood mononuclear cells (PBMCs), taken before the second cycle of nivolumab. These TCRs come from a human donor with classical Hodgkin lymphoma.

The chain couples TRBV5-6 to TRBJ2-7; TRBD2 is a possible D gene (6 bases). The CDR3 is 14 residues long. The ends were cut back, 3 bases at V and 0 bases at J, with 10 bases in the middle. The V gene's germline CDR1 is SGHDT and CDR2 YYEEEE. CDR3 residues: CASSYWGLSYEQYF. The CDR3 region has the DNA TGTGCCAGCAGCTATTGGGGACTCTCCTACGAGCAGTACTTC.

This CDR3 is CASRSGGTVNKAFF. In DNA, the CDR3 is TGTGCCAGCAGAAGCGGGGGAACAGTGAATAAAGCTTTCTTT. The chain uses TRBV27 and TRBJ1-1, with D tentatively TRBD1 (5 bases). Germline values: CDR1 MNHEY, CDR2 SMNVEV (reference sequence). V was trimmed by 6 bases and J by 9 bases, leaving 20 bases between them. This CDR3 is 14 amino acids long.

The V call is TRBV7-9, the J call TRBJ2-5; D remains unclear. The germline V gene encodes CDR1 SEHNR and CDR2 FQNEAQ (reference sequence). Trimming cost V 3 bases and J 4 bases, with 6 bases left between them. The CDR3 runs 12 residues. The CDR3 loop reads CASSLVPETQYF. As DNA, the CDR3 is TGTGCCAGCAGCTTGGTTCCAGAGACCCAGTACTTC.

The V gene is TRBV29-1, the J gene TRBJ2-5, with TRBD2 matching 7 bases. The V gene end was trimmed by 4 bases and the J gene end by 5 bases; junction bases not matched to a gene: 7. Germline lookup yields CDR1 SQVTM and CDR2 ANQGSEA. The CDR3 is 13 residues long. Written as DNA, the CDR3 is TGCAGCGTTGTTCCGCGGGAGCGGGAGACCCAGTACTTC. Translation gives CSVVPRERETQYF. The whole variable domain, filled in from reference TRBV29-1 and TRBJ2-5, reads SAVISQKPSRDICQRGTSLTIQCQVDSQVTMMFWYRQQPGQSLTLIATANQGSEATYESGFVIDKFPISRPNLTFSTLTVSNMSPEDSSIYLCSVVPRERETQYFGPGTRLLVL.

This chain links TRBV6-5 with TRBJ1-1, with D possibly TRBD1 on 5 matching bases. The germline V gene encodes CDR1 MNHEY and CDR2 SVGAGI. Trimming took off 6 bases at V and 6 bases at J, with 14 bases between the two ends. The CDR3 has 13 residues. CDR3: CASRAWGLPEAFF. The DNA for the CDR3 is TGTGCCAGCAGGGCTTGGGGGTTGCCTGAAGCTTTCTTT.

In this sample, this clone turned up once. The chain couples TRBV27 to TRBJ2-2, with D maybe TRBD1 (6 bases). Germline loops: CDR1 MNHEY, CDR2 SMNVEV (reference sequence). This CDR3 spans 14 amino acids. Between the trimmed V and J ends, which lost 4 bases and 6 bases, there was a span of 12 bases. CDR3 residues: CASSSLQGSGELFF. The CDR3 DNA reads TGTGCCAGCAGTTCACTTCAGGGGTCCGGGGAGCTGTTTTTT.

The rearrangement uses TRBV5-1 and TRBJ1-2; D gene unclear. Between the trimmed V and J ends, which lost 2 bases and 4 bases, there was a span of 12 bases. There are 14 residues in the CDR3. The germline V gene encodes CDR1 SGHRS and CDR2 YFSETQ. The CDR3 coding sequence is TGCGCCAGCAGCTTACCCGAGGAGCGCTATGGCTACACCTTC. This encodes CASSLPEERYGYTF.

The gene calls are TRBV30 and TRBJ1-5, with a possible D match to TRBD1 (5 bases). This CDR3 is built from 16 residues. V lost 0 bases, J lost 2 bases, and 14 bases lay in between. The V gene's germline CDR1 is GTSNPN and CDR2 SVGIG (reference sequence). CDR3 amino acids: CAWSVPGGVGNQPQHF. CDR3 DNA sequence: TGTGCCTGGAGTGTACCGGGGGGAGTAGGCAATCAGCCCCAGCATTTT.

The V call is TRBV30, the J call TRBJ1-4; D is possibly TRBD1 (5 bases). This CDR3 is built from 13 residues. V was trimmed by 1 base and J by 11 bases, leaving 14 bases between them. Germline V lookup: CDR1 GTSNPN, CDR2 SVGIG (reference sequence). The CDR3 sequence is CAWSEGTMKKLFF. As DNA, the CDR3 is TGTGCCTGGAGTGAAGGGACGATGAAGAAACTGTTTTTT.

The chain couples TRBV6-5 to TRBJ1-1; D gene uncertain. The CDR3 is 11 residues long. The V and J ends lost 4 bases and 8 bases respectively, with 8 bases between them. Germline V gene sequence: CDR1 MNHEY, CDR2 SVGAGI. CDR3 residues: CASSSRQEAFF. The CDR3, as DNA: TGTGCCAGCAGTTCGAGGCAAGAAGCTTTCTTT.

This chain joins TRBV5-1 and TRBJ2-1; a weak D match, TRBD2 (5 bases). V dropped 2 bases and J dropped 3 bases, with 6 bases sitting between them. Per the germline V gene, CDR1 is SGHRS and CDR2 is YFSETQ. The CDR3 has 13 residues. The CDR3 region is CASSFDYYNEQFF. The DNA for the CDR3 is TGCGCCAGCAGCTTCGACTACTACAATGAGCAGTTCTTC.

V gene TRBV7-2 combines with J gene TRBJ2-7, with TRBD2 matching over 11 bases. V dropped 2 bases and J dropped 0; count of bases not matched to a gene: 9. This CDR3 region has 18 residues. Germline V lookup: CDR1 SGHTA, CDR2 FQGNSA. The CDR3, as DNA: TGTGCCAGCAGCTTAAGTCCCGGGACTAGCGGAACCTCCTACGAGCAGTACTTC. This encodes CASSLSPGTSGTSYEQYF. Variable domain in full (rest from reference TRBV7-2 and TRBJ2-7): GAGVSQSPSNKVTEKGKDVELRCDPISGHTALYWYRQSLGQGLEFLIYFQGNSAPDKSGLPSDRFSAERTGGSVSTLTIQRTQQEDSAVYLCASSLSPGTSGTSYEQYFGPGTRLTVT.

The gene calls are TRBV20-1 and TRBJ2-7; D uncertain. Germline CDR1 DFQATT, CDR2 SNEGSKA (reference sequence). This CDR3 region has 11 residues. Between the trimmed V and J ends, which lost 7 bases and 0 bases, there was a span of 7 bases. CDR3 DNA: TGCAGTGTGGGTGGCTCCTACGAGCAGTACTTC. Protein: CSVGGSYEQYF.

The V call is TRBV19, the J call TRBJ2-5; D is ambiguous. Germline V gene sequence: CDR1 LNHDA, CDR2 SQIVND (reference sequence). V was trimmed by 6 bases and J by 7 bases, leaving 18 bases between them. This CDR3 comprises 14 residues. The CDR3 DNA reads TGTGCCAGTAGCCGAGACAAGTTGGGCGGGACCCAGTACTTC. Translated, it gives CASSRDKLGGTQYF.

The rearrangement joins TRBV4-2 to TRBJ2-7; TRBD1 is a possible D gene (6 bases). CDR3 size: 15 residues. The ends were cut back, 3 bases at V and 0 bases at J, with 12 bases in the middle. Per germline, CDR1 LGHNA and CDR2 YNFKEQ. CDR3 coding DNA: TGTGCCAGCAGCCAGCCGGGACACCACTCCTACGAGCAGTACTTC. It is translated as CASSQPGHHSYEQYF.

The chain couples TRBV28 to TRBJ2-1, with D possibly being TRBD1 (5 bases). The V end was cut by 5 bases, the J end by 2 bases, with 10 bases between. CDR3 length equals 14 residues. CDR1 is MDHEN, CDR2 SYDVKM, per germline. The DNA for the CDR3 is TGTGCCAGCAGTATCTTAGGGGCCTACAATGAGCAGTTCTTC. It encodes CASSILGAYNEQFF.

The chain carries TRBV19 and TRBJ1-1; 7 bases align to TRBD1. V trimming: 7 bases; J trimming: 2 bases; junction bases outside the gene matches: 13. Germline values: CDR1 LNHDA, CDR2 SQIVND (reference sequence). The CDR3 runs 16 residues. The CDR3, as DNA: TGTGCCAGTACCATATGGGGCCGGGACAGTAACACTGAAGCTTTCTTT. Translation: CASTIWGRDSNTEAFF. The whole variable domain, remainder taken from reference TRBV19 and TRBJ1-1, is DGGITQSPKYLFRKEGQNVTLSCEQNLNHDAMYWYRQDPGQGLRLIYYSQIVNDFQKGDIAEGYSVSREKKESFPLTVTSAQKNPTAFYLCASTIWGRDSNTEAFFGQGTRLTVV.

This chain uses TRBV2 with TRBJ1-2; D remains unclear. Trimming took 2 bases from V and 8 from J, leaving 18 bases between them. Germline V gives CDR1 SNHLY, CDR2 FYNNEI. The CDR3 runs 15 residues. CDR3 region: CASSEMAGFFGGYTF. Here the CDR3 DNA reads TGTGCCAGCAGTGAAATGGCTGGATTCTTCGGGGGCTACACCTTC.

The chain recombines TRBV7-6 with TRBJ1-1; a weak D match, TRBD1 (6 bases). Germline-derived CDR1 and CDR2 are SGHVS and FNYEAQ. V lost 6 bases and J lost 0, with 17 bases in between. CDR3 size: 16 residues. The CDR3 loop reads CASSSKKGEMNTEAFF. CDR3 nucleotides: TGTGCCAGCAGTTCAAAAAAGGGGGAGATGAACACTGAAGCTTTCTTT.

The chain uses TRBV30 and TRBJ2-7; possible D gene TRBD1, 6 bases. CDR1 and CDR2 (germline): GTSNPN, SVGIG (reference sequence). The CDR3 is 13 residues long. Trimming removed 1 base from V and 3 bases from J, with 10 bases in between. CDR3 residues: CAWSETGYYEQYF. The CDR3 DNA reads as TGTGCCTGGAGTGAGACAGGATACTACGAGCAGTACTTC.

The V call is TRBV5-4, the J call TRBJ1-1; possible D gene TRBD1, 6 bases. Between the trimmed V and J ends, which lost 4 bases and 0 bases, there was a span of 13 bases. The CDR3 is 15 amino acids. CDR1 SGHNT and CDR2 YYREEE come from the germline V gene (reference sequence). The chain's CDR3 is CASSNQGPVNTEAFF. As DNA, the CDR3 is TGTGCCAGCAGCAATCAGGGGCCGGTGAACACTGAAGCTTTCTTT.

This sequence joins TRBV6-1 and TRBJ2-3; D uncertain. This CDR3 is built from 12 residues. The V gene's germline CDR1 is MNHNS and CDR2 SASEGT. V lost 4 bases, J lost 2 bases, and 4 bases lay in between. CDR3 sequence: CASSVDTDTQYF. DNA for the CDR3: TGTGCCAGCAGTGTAGACACAGATACGCAGTATTTT.

This sequence joins TRBV15 and TRBJ2-5, with 10 bases that match TRBD2. Germline CDR1 and CDR2: LNHNV and YYDKDF (reference sequence). Trimming cost V 0 bases and J 5 bases; bases outside gene matches: 3. The CDR3 is made up of 15 amino acids. Written as DNA, the CDR3 is TGTGCCACCAGCAGAGAACTAGCGGGATTTGAGACCCAGTACTTC. Translating it yields CATSRELAGFETQYF.

CDR3 in amino acids: CASSQEKGTSTDTQYF. Here the CDR3 DNA reads TGCGCCAGCAGCCAAGAGAAGGGAACTAGCACAGATACGCAGTATTTT. J is TRBJ2-3 and V is TRBV4-1; D unresolved. The CDR3 covers 16 residues. Per germline, CDR1 MGHRA and CDR2 YSYEKL. Trimming removed 0 bases at V and 0 bases at J, with 10 bases between.

The V and J genes are TRBV5-1 and TRBJ2-5, with 8 bases identical to TRBD2. With V trimmed by 0 bases and J by 2 bases, 3 bases remained unmatched. Germline values: CDR1 SGHRS, CDR2 YFSETQ. The CDR3 totals 15 residues. Here the CDR3 DNA reads TGCGCCAGCAGCTTGGAACTAGCGGTACAAGAGACCCAGTACTTC. Translation gives CASSLELAVQETQYF.

This chain connects TRBV6-5 to TRBJ2-7, with unresolved D. The CDR3 is 12 amino acids. Germline V gives CDR1 MNHEY, CDR2 SVGAGI. Deletions cut 5 bases from V and 6 bases from J, with 11 bases between. CDR3: CASSARLGEQYF. The DNA for the CDR3 is TGTGCCAGCAGTGCCCGCCTCGGCGAGCAGTACTTC.

The chain employs TRBV9 and TRBJ2-1; 9 bases line up with TRBD1. The trim removed 3 bases at V and 9 bases at J, leaving 10 bases unmatched. CDR1 is SGDLS and CDR2 is YYNGEE in the germline V gene. The CDR3 covers 15 residues. CDR3 sequence (DNA): TGTGCCAGCAGCGGACCGGGACAGGGCTTTAGTGAGCAGTTCTTC. This translates into CASSGPGQGFSEQFF.

V gene TRBV5-1 combines with J gene TRBJ2-1; D is ambiguous. The CDR3 is 16 amino acids. V lost 0 bases to trimming and J lost 14 bases, with 24 bases between them. Germline CDR1 and CDR2: SGHRS and YFSETQ. DNA of the CDR3: TGCGCCAGCAGCTTGGTTCCGGACGGATCTTTCAAGGAAAAGTTCTTC. Translated: CASSLVPDGSFKEKFF.